These 19 T cell receptor beta chains were sequenced from one sample in a study of PD-1 blockade in classical Hodgkin lymphoma. The protocol was immunoSEQ multiplex PCR, while the TCRdb copy is restricted to in-frame clones and leaves out a portion. The sample lists about 15,000 clones; about nine tenths were seen once. Specified time point: newly diagnosed, previously untreated cHL patient sample. Material: peripheral blood mononuclear cells (PBMCs). The source of these receptors is a human donor with classical Hodgkin lymphoma.

The gene calls are TRBV6-1 and TRBJ2-3; D is possibly TRBD1 (5 bases). Trimming removed 7 bases from V and 4 bases from J, with 18 bases in between. The CDR3 covers 15 residues. Looked up from germline, CDR1 is MNHNS and CDR2 is SASEGT. In DNA form, the CDR3 reads TGTGCCAGCACATGGATCAGGGTTGGGGCAGATACGCAGTATTTT. It codes for CASTWIRVGADTQYF.

CDR3 in DNA: TGTGCCACCCGAGGGGCTCTTCAAGAGACCCAGTACTTC. Translated, it gives CATRGALQETQYF. The chain is built from TRBV27 and TRBJ2-5; either TRBD1 or TRBD2 may fit D (5 bases each). The CDR3 is 13 amino acids. V lost 10 bases and J 2 bases, leaving 14 bases between the germline ends. The germline V gene has CDR1 MNHEY and CDR2 SMNVEV (reference sequence).

The chain couples TRBV6-5 to TRBJ2-5; a weak D match, TRBD1 (6 bases). Germline values: CDR1 MNHEY, CDR2 SVGAGI. This CDR3 is 15 amino acids long. V lost 6 bases and J 5 bases, leaving 19 bases between the germline ends. CDR3 DNA sequence: TGTGCCAGCAGGCCCCTATTGGGGGCAGGGGAGACCCAGTACTTC. Residues: CASRPLLGAGETQYF.

V usage is TRBV5-4 and J usage is TRBJ2-5; TRBD2 might be the D (7 bases). Germline CDR1 is SGHNT and CDR2 is YYREEE (reference sequence). Trimming shortened V by 4 bases and J by 5 bases, and 24 bases separated the two germline ends. CDR3 length equals 17 residues. The DNA for the CDR3 is TGTGCCAGCAGCGGGGGGGGCGAAGGGTTCATAGGGGAGACCCAGTACTTC. This encodes CASSGGGEGFIGETQYF.

The J gene is TRBJ2-7, the V gene TRBV7-8; 7 bases agree with TRBD1. There are 15 residues in the CDR3. V lost 0 bases to trimming and J lost 3 bases; unmatched junction nucleotides: 5. CDR1 is SGHVS and CDR2 is FQNEAQ in the germline V gene. The DNA for the CDR3 is TGTGCCAGCAGCTTAGCGAAGGGGGCAGGCTACGAGCAGTACTTC. It encodes CASSLAKGAGYEQYF.

The chain couples TRBV5-6 to TRBJ1-2, with D possibly TRBD1 on 6 matching bases. Trimming removed 5 bases from V and 7 bases from J, with 18 bases in between. There are 14 residues in the CDR3. Germline assignment: CDR1 SGHDT and CDR2 YYEEEE. CDR3 nucleotide sequence: TGTGCCAGCAGATATGTCGTGGCAGGGGCTGGCTACACCTTC. Residues: CASRYVVAGAGYTF.

The J gene is TRBJ1-2, the V gene TRBV29-1; possible D gene TRBD1, 5 bases. Germline V gene lookup returns CDR1 SQVTM and CDR2 ANQGSEA. Between the trimmed V and J ends, which lost 7 bases and 13 bases, there was a span of 19 bases. The CDR3 contains 11 residues. The CDR3 region is CSADGQGWSTF. CDR3 bases: TGCAGCGCCGATGGGCAGGGTTGGAGCACCTTC.

This rearrangement joins TRBV25-1 to TRBJ2-2; no definite D call. The CDR3 spans 12 residues. The germline V gene has CDR1 MGHDK and CDR2 SYGVNS. The V and J ends lost 6 bases and 2 bases respectively, with 4 bases between them. The CDR3 spells CASRVNTGELFF. For the CDR3, the DNA is TGTGCCAGCAGGGTCAACACCGGGGAGCTGTTTTTT.

The genes are TRBV10-3 and TRBJ2-7, with no clear D. Germline lookup yields CDR1 ENHRY and CDR2 SYGVKD. The CDR3 runs 13 residues. V lost 0 bases and J 3 bases, leaving 6 bases between the germline ends. The DNA for the CDR3 is TGTGCCATCAGTGAGTCCATCGGCTACGAGCAGTACTTC. Translation: CAISESIGYEQYF.

The chain combines TRBV2 with TRBJ1-4; D is ambiguous. The CDR3 loop spans 12 amino acids. The V end was cut by 6 bases, the J end by 12 bases, with 14 bases between. Germline V gene sequence: CDR1 SNHLY, CDR2 FYNNEI. CDR3 residues: CASREWDGELFF. CDR3 bases: TGTGCCAGCAGGGAATGGGATGGAGAACTGTTTTTT.

This clone was detected once. The rearrangement links TRBV5-8 to TRBJ1-1, with TRBD1 identical over 7 bases. The V gene end was trimmed by 4 bases and the J gene end by 2 bases; junction bases not matched to a gene: 14. The CDR3 spans 17 residues. The germline V gene has CDR1 SGHTS and CDR2 YDEGEE. The CDR3 nucleotides read TGTGCCAGCAGCCCCCCGACAGGGTCTGTGCGCAACACTGAAGCTTTCTTT. Translation: CASSPPTGSVRNTEAFF. Filled out from reference TRBV5-8 and TRBJ1-1, the complete variable domain reads EAGVTQSPTHLIKTRGQQATLRCSPISGHTSVYWYQQALGLGLQFLLWYDEGEERNRGNFPPRFSGRQFPNYSSELNVNALELEDSALYLCASSPPTGSVRNTEAFFGQGTRLTVV.

The J gene is TRBJ2-2, the V gene TRBV6-1; the match to TRBD1 covers 7 bases. Germline V gene sequence: CDR1 MNHNS, CDR2 SASEGT. V lost 7 bases to trimming and J lost 0 bases; unmatched junction nucleotides: 5. The CDR3 has 15 amino acids. Here the CDR3 reads CASTPGQPNTGELFF. The CDR3 DNA reads as TGTGCCAGCACACCGGGACAGCCGAACACCGGGGAGCTGTTTTTT.

The rearrangement joins TRBV10-1 to TRBJ2-7; D is perhaps TRBD2 (5 bases). V was trimmed by 0 bases and J by 4 bases, leaving 16 bases between them. Germline V gene data show CDR1 as WNHNN and CDR2 as SYGVQD (reference sequence). The CDR3 contains 16 residues. This CDR3 reads CASSESGAGESYEQYF. The CDR3 DNA reads TGCGCCAGCAGTGAGTCCGGCGCGGGCGAAAGTTACGAGCAGTACTTC.

The V call is TRBV19, the J call TRBJ2-2, with D perhaps matching TRBD2 (12 bases). Germline V gives CDR1 LNHDA, CDR2 SQIVND (reference sequence). Trimming removed 5 bases at V and 4 bases at J, with 29 bases between. The CDR3 extends over 20 amino acids. The CDR3 DNA follows: TGTGCCAGTAGTCGAGGACAGGGGGCTAGCGGGAGGGCCTTCACCGGGGAGCTGTTTTTT. It is translated as CASSRGQGASGRAFTGELFF.

This chain links TRBV6-6 with TRBJ1-2; D call uncertain. The CDR3 totals 14 residues. Germline lookup yields CDR1 MNHNY and CDR2 SVGAGI (reference sequence). V was cut by 5 bases and J by 0 bases, with 10 bases left in between. CDR3 loop: CASSPGGTNYGYTF. CDR3 sequence (DNA): TGTGCCAGCAGTCCCGGTGGAACTAACTATGGCTACACCTTC.

The chain combines TRBV19 with TRBJ1-5; D not certain. The CDR3 length is 14 residues. Germline CDR1 LNHDA, CDR2 SQIVND (reference sequence). The V gene lost 2 bases and the J gene lost 6 bases, with 11 bases spanning the gap. The CDR3 DNA follows: TGTGCCAGTAGTATACTTAGCAATAGTCAGCCCCAGCATTTT. Residues: CASSILSNSQPQHF.

The chain is built from TRBV19 and TRBJ2-7, with 12 bases identical to TRBD1. V dropped 2 bases and J dropped 7; count of bases not matched to a gene: 6. The V gene's germline CDR1 is LNHDA and CDR2 SQIVND (reference sequence). The CDR3 is 15 residues long. The CDR3 DNA is TGTGCCAGTAGTATAACGGGACAGGGGGCGTGGGAGCAGTACTTC. Translation gives CASSITGQGAWEQYF.

This sequence joins TRBV13 and TRBJ2-7; 7 bases agree with TRBD1. Germline V lookup: CDR1 PRHDT, CDR2 FYEKMQ (reference sequence). The V and J ends lost 5 bases and 4 bases, in that order; junction bases with no gene match: 8. The CDR3 is made up of 14 amino acids. This CDR3 reads CASSDSGTEYEQYF. As DNA, the CDR3 is TGTGCCAGCAGCGATAGTGGGACAGAGTACGAGCAGTACTTC.

This clone was seen more than once but under ten times. This chain joins TRBV15 and TRBJ1-1; maybe TRBD1 (5 bases). V was cut by 2 bases and J by 3 bases, with 13 bases left in between. This CDR3 region has 15 residues. CDR1 LNHNV and CDR2 YYDKDF come from the germline V gene (reference sequence). The CDR3: CATSRWSRDDTEAFF. The CDR3 DNA reads as TGTGCCACCAGCAGATGGTCCAGGGACGACACTGAAGCTTTCTTT.